The rows below give T cell receptor beta chains drawn from one sample of a study of blood T cell repertoires in COVID-19. Assay: immunoSEQ multiplex PCR; the TCRdb copy retains only in-frame clones and omits some. The data hold 140,000 or so clones, with around 90% observed a single time. Material for sequencing was peripheral blood. The origin of the receptors is a woman between 45 and 65 years old with acute or convalescent COVID-19. Both conserved end residues are part of each CDR3. D genes are given only for firm matches. Expanded clones get a size class; other rows say once, few or many, or leave the size out.

>TRBV28|.|TRBJ2-7|.
TGTGCCAGCAGTCCCACAGGTTTATACTACGAGCAGTACTTC
CASSPTGLYYEQYF
>TRBV5-4|.|TRBJ2-7|.
TGTGCCACCTCCTTCGGCGGTTATGGGAGCTACGAGCAGTACTTC
CATSFGGYGSYEQYF
>TRBV7-3|.|TRBJ2-2|.
TGTGCCAGCAGTCAAACGGCAGGCGTGGTGACCGGGGAGCTGTTTTTT
CASSQTAGVVTGELFF
>TRBV9|TRBD2|TRBJ2-1|once
TGTGCCAGCAGCGTACAGCCGGGACTAGCGGGGGGTGTGGATGAGCAGTTCTTC
CASSVQPGLAGGVDEQFF
>TRBV5-4|.|TRBJ2-5|.
TGTGCCAGCAGCTTGGCCATGGCAAAAGAGACCCAGTACTTC
CASSLAMAKETQYF
>TRBV7-2|.|TRBJ1-3|.
TGTGCCAGCAGCTTAGTGAGCTCTGGAAACACCATATATTTT
CASSLVSSGNTIYF
>TRBV18|TRBD1|TRBJ2-4|.
TGTGCCAGCTCACCAGAGGCAGGGGGAACGGCCGGAAACATTCAGTACTTC
CASSPEAGGTAGNIQYF
>TRBV20-1|.|TRBJ2-5|.
TGCAGTGCTAGTAACCAGGGAGGCATTCAAGAGACCCAGTACTTC
CSASNQGGIQETQYF
>TRBV5-6|.|TRBJ1-2|.
TGTGCCAGCAGCTTGAACCAGGACTATGGCTACACCTTC
CASSLNQDYGYTF
>TRBV13|.|TRBJ2-3|.
TGTGCCAGCAGCACAAGAGGGTCGACAGATACGCAGTATTTT
CASSTRGSTDTQYF
>TRBV7-3|.|TRBJ1-6|few
TGTGCCAGCAGCTTAGGTGGCAGACATACCTATAATTCACCCCTCCACTTT
CASSLGGRHTYNSPLHF
>TRBV4-1|.|TRBJ1-6|.
TGCGCCAGCAGCCAAGATCAGGGCAAGGTAGATTCACCCCTCCACTTT
CASSQDQGKVDSPLHF
>TRBV28|.|TRBJ1-1|.
TGTGCCAGCAGTCCAACAGGGTCCACTGAAGCTTTCTTT
CASSPTGSTEAFF
>TRBV2|.|TRBJ1-2|once
TGTGCCAGCAGACTTACGGGGAACTATGGCTACACCTTC
CASRLTGNYGYTF
>TRBV5-1|.|TRBJ1-1|.
TGCGCCAGCAGCTTGGATCCGGGACAAAACACTGAAGCTTTCTTT
CASSLDPGQNTEAFF
>TRBV4-1|.|TRBJ1-2|.
TGCGCCAGCAGCCCGAACTCCAGGGCCGGGCACTATGGCTACACCTTC
CASSPNSRAGHYGYTF
>TRBV2|TRBD1|TRBJ1-1|.
TGTGCCAGCAGTGGGGGACAGGGGTGGACTGAAGCTTTCTTT
CASSGGQGWTEAFF
>TRBV5-1|TRBD2|TRBJ2-3|.
TGCGCCAGCAGCTTGTATTGGAGGACTAGCGGGAGCACAGATACGCAGTATTTT
CASSLYWRTSGSTDTQYF
>TRBV5-5|.|TRBJ2-1|.
TGTGCCAGCAACAGGGGGCAAAGGACTAGCGTTGAGCAGTTCTTC
CASNRGQRTSVEQFF
>TRBV6-5|TRBD1|TRBJ2-5|.
TGTGCCAGCAGTTCAGGACAGGAAGAGACCCAGTACTTC
CASSSGQEETQYF
>TRBV7-2|TRBD2|TRBJ2-3|.
TGTGCCAGCAGCTTAGCTAGCGGGATAGATACGCAGTATTTT
CASSLASGIDTQYF
>TRBV5-1|TRBD2|TRBJ2-1|.
TGCGCCAGCAGCCTGACTAGCGGGAGGGTCTACAATGAGCAGTTCTTC
CASSLTSGRVYNEQFF
>TRBV27|.|TRBJ1-5|.
TGTGCCAGCAGTTTGATTGGCACGGGGAGCAATCAGCCCCAGCATTTT
CASSLIGTGSNQPQHF
>TRBV18|.|TRBJ1-5|.
TGTGCCAGCTCACTCCGACCGAGGGGGAATCAGCCCCAGCATTTT
CASSLRPRGNQPQHF
>TRBV19|TRBD1|TRBJ2-2|.
TGTGCCAGTAGTATGGTGACAGGGGGGAACACTGGGGAGCTGTTTTTT
CASSMVTGGNTGELFF
>TRBV28|.|TRBJ2-1|.
TGTGCCAGCAGTTTAGCCCCCGGGGGACTCACTTCATTAAGCTCCTACAATGAGCAGTTCTTC
CASSLAPGGLTSLSSYNEQFF
>TRBV7-9|TRBD1|TRBJ1-2|.
TGTGCCAGCAGCCCCAAGGGGACAGGGCGCTATGGCTACACCTTC
CASSPKGTGRYGYTF
>TRBV7-9|.|TRBJ2-5|.
TGTGCCAGCAGCCCAAAAGAGACCCAGTACTTC
CASSPKETQYF
>TRBV7-3|.|TRBJ2-5|.
TGTGCCAGCAGCTTAGGGGTGAATCGGGGAGAGACCCAGTACTTC
CASSLGVNRGETQYF
>TRBV11-2|.|TRBJ1-1|once
TGTGCCAGCAGCCCACAGGGTAACACTGAAGCTTTCTTT
CASSPQGNTEAFF
>TRBV5-5|.|TRBJ2-3|.
TGTGCCAGCAGCTTTACGGTCCCAGATACGCAGTATTTT
CASSFTVPDTQYF
>TRBV4-1|TRBD1|TRBJ1-2|.
TGCGCCAGCAGCCAAGAGGGACAGTTCTATGGCTACACCTTC
CASSQEGQFYGYTF
>TRBV5-1|.|TRBJ2-2|once
TGCGCCAGCAGCTTGGACGGTTCCACCGGGGAGCTGTTTTTT
CASSLDGSTGELFF
>TRBV19|TRBD2|TRBJ2-7|once
TGTGCCAGTAGTACGCGACTAGCGGGAGCTGACGAGCAGTACTTC
CASSTRLAGADEQYF
>TRBV18|.|TRBJ1-5|.
TGTGCCAGCTCACCAATGGCGGTTAGCAATCAGCCCCAGCATTTT
CASSPMAVSNQPQHF
>TRBV9|TRBD1|TRBJ1-2|.
TGTGCCAGCAGCCTCCGAGCCGGACAGGGGAGCTATGGCTACACCTTC
CASSLRAGQGSYGYTF
>TRBV2|TRBD1|TRBJ1-2|.
TGTGCCAGCAGAGAGCAGGGGGATGGCTACACCTTC
CASREQGDGYTF
>TRBV12-5|.|TRBJ1-1|few
TGTGCTAGTGGTTCGGGGTTTGATGACGAAGCTTTCTTT
CASGSGFDDEAFF
>TRBV3-1/TRBV3-2|TRBD2|TRBJ2-2|.
TGTGCCAGCAGCCAAGAAACGGAACTAGCGAAGAACACCGGGGAGCTGTTTTTT
CASSQETELAKNTGELFF
>TRBV19|.|TRBJ2-1|.
TGTGCCAGTCGGACCGGGACACCCTACAATGAGCAGTTCTTC
CASRTGTPYNEQFF
>TRBV6-5|.|TRBJ1-1|few
TGTGCCAGCAGTTACTCGCGCGGCACTGAAGCTTTCTTT
CASSYSRGTEAFF
>TRBV15|TRBD1|TRBJ1-5|.
TGTGCCACCAGCAGGGGACAGTATAGCAATCAGCCCCAGCATTTT
CATSRGQYSNQPQHF
>TRBV11-2|.|TRBJ1-1|.
TGTGCCAGCAGTGTGAGGGCTAACACTGAAGCTTTCTTT
CASSVRANTEAFF
>TRBV19|TRBD2|TRBJ2-2|.
TGTGCCAGTAGTTCCGGGACTAGCGGGAGGGCGAACACCGGGGAGCTGTTTTTT
CASSSGTSGRANTGELFF
>TRBV2|TRBD1|TRBJ1-6|.
TGTGCCAGCAGAGGGACAGGAACATATAATTCACCCCTCCACTTT
CASRGTGTYNSPLHF
>TRBV10-2|.|TRBJ1-4|.
TGCGCCAGCAGTGACAGGGGCGGAGGAACTAATGAAAAACTGTTTTTT
CASSDRGGGTNEKLFF
>TRBV7-2|.|TRBJ2-2|.
TGTGCCAGCAGCCTCCTATCGGGGGAGCTGTTTTTT
CASSLLSGELFF